This T cell receptor (beta chain) comes out of a study of metastatic and nonmetastatic thyroid tumors. All patients reached thyroid surgery having received no treatment beforehand. This clone was seen at least ten times. TCRdb re-called clones via MiXCR from the PCR reads. The data hold some 93,000 clones, with roughly 13% observed a single time. The sequencing sample was made of blood. The TCR was taken from a female donor with papillary thyroid cancer or a benign thyroid nodule (not recorded which). Some clones in this sample may be carry-over from other donors' samples.

CDR3 in amino acids: CASSLDRPAGTDTQYF. The CDR3 region has the DNA TGTGCCAGCAGCTTAGATCGTCCAGCGGGCACAGATACGCAGTATTTT. V gene TRBV11-2 combines with J gene TRBJ2-3; the D gene is possibly TRBD2 (5 bases). The germline gives CDR1 SGHAT, CDR2 FQNNGV. V dropped 0 bases and J dropped 1 base, with 11 bases sitting between them. The CDR3 sequence is 16 residues long.